This paragraph reports one TCR beta chain. Only one count was recorded for this clone. The antigen this receptor binds is unknown. No base quality information exists; no much larger clone differs at one position. These data come from a study of cytomegalovirus exposure and HLA in healthy donors listed by TCRdb under 2017. Background for the entire study: An earlier analysis of roughly 570 of the donors reported 250 to 300 Gb of sequence data and around 100 million unique TCR beta sequences obtained from approximately 180 million T cells. The study was designed to test whether signatures of past pathogen exposure could be identified by cataloging public T cell receptors. High-throughput TCR immunosequencing, statistical association of individual TCRs with disease status, and machine learning were combined to predict cytomegalovirus infection status. An early release covering roughly 640 HLA-typed donors comprised around 300 gigabases of sequencing data and tens of millions of unique TCR sequences. An earlier analysis of some 500 of the donors used high-throughput TCR beta sequencing to judge whether each TCR beta V gene segment behaved as functional or pseudogenic. Typing coverage differed by locus: A, B, C, DRB1 and DQB1 were typed in roughly 620-630 donors, DQA1 in roughly 500, DPA1 in nearly 610, and DPB1 in just under 490. On average, 235,054 unique TCR beta nucleotide sequences were sequenced per donor among 398 genotyped donors of the cohort, with about 17% of those sequences being non-productive. Besides the first cohort of 550 to 750 subjects, a separate validation cohort made up of 95 to 150 different subjects was used. Because of strong linkage in the cohort, roughly five DR-DQ haplotypes were treated as single units for association and clustering. To study patterns of TCR occurrence, a later analysis re-analyzed previously published TCR beta repertoires from 666 donors and added high-resolution HLA genotyping. Rather than drawing on any new phenotypic data, the later analysis identified candidate immune exposures from TCR beta sequences and the way those sequences occurred across donors. Among the approximately 430 genotyped donors, approximately 81% belonged to the genetic ancestry cluster associated with self-reported Caucasian donors. A later genetic analysis used genome-wide SNP genotypes for 398 of the 666 donors, treating that subset as a discovery cohort. Using immunosequencing, the study profiled T cell repertoires from 640 or so subjects and related those repertoires to cytomegalovirus serostatus. Every repertoire in the discovery cohort had been generated on one and the same sequencing platform. Donor age, sex, ethnicity and CMV serostatus were compiled alongside the repertoire data. HLA typing included class I and class II loci at four-digit resolution.

The library relied on the immunoSEQ multiplex PCR assay. A mixture of 60 forward primers for TCR Vbeta segments and 13 reverse primers for TCR Jbeta segments was used in the multiplex PCR. The CDR3 region of rearranged TCR beta genes was amplified from genomic DNA by a multiplex PCR assay. The Illumina HiSeq System was used to sequence the amplified TCR beta libraries as 87-base-pair reads. Processing in the source paper ran as follows. A later analysis tallied 75 million to 95 million unique TCR beta chains across the 640 or so repertoires, and about 10 million of those chains were shared by two or more donors. To remove PCR and sequencing errors, raw reads were error-corrected and collapsed into unique sequences using a nearest-neighbor algorithm that merged closely related sequences. To assign V, D and J gene segments, CDR3 sequences were aligned to IMGT reference sequences. For a sequence to be retained, a match of at least six nucleotides was required to both a V gene segment and a J gene segment. Rearrangements were classified as productive when the CDR3 lacked stop codons and remained in frame with V and J, and all other rearrangements were classified as non-productive. CDR3 was defined by IMGT convention, running from the second conserved V-encoded cysteine to the conserved J-encoded phenylalanine. In an earlier analysis of more than 550 of the donors, sequences lacking an unambiguous match to a single V gene segment were excluded. In an earlier analysis of roughly 600 of the donors, a V segment was called functional when productive rearrangements were above 56.7%, and segregating when the standard deviation between donors exceeded 5%. To diagnose cytomegalovirus status from the catalog of TCR beta chain sequences, a statistical classification framework was built. V and J gene assignment, in a later analysis, came from comparing TCR nucleotide sequences with IMGT/GENE-DB human TR gene sequences. In a later analysis, CDR3 sequences and most-parsimonious VDJ recombination scenarios were assigned using the TCRdist pipeline. A later analysis defined each TCR beta chain by its CDR3 amino acid sequence plus V-gene family, and excluded reads lacking a unique V-gene family. A later analysis removed 500 to 650 highly shared, low-generation-probability nucleotide sequences to deal with suspected cross-contamination and a sequencing artifact. In a later analysis, a clonal expansion index was calculated for each public chain from normalized within-repertoire ranks of inferred template counts. A later analysis computed generation probabilities with a VDJ recombination model fitted to out-of-frame rearrangements, and checked the results against IGoR. A later analysis scored TCR-TCR, TCR-HLA and TCR-CMV co-occurrence with hypergeometric tests, applying a repertoire-size bias correction to TCR pairs. To estimate false discovery rates, a later analysis permuted the HLA or CMV assignments 20 times. In a later analysis, co-occurring TCRs were grouped with DBSCAN, and TCRdist sequence similarity was added when clustering was performed within HLA-allele-positive subsets. Repertoires with fewer than 30,000 or more than 120,000 public chains were left out of co-occurrence clustering, as were several repertoires with anomalous nucleotide sharing. Held by TCRdb, this immuneACCESS table contains in-frame sequences only and omits some clones. Under half of the omission traces to an unresolved V gene where checked; the cause of the rest is unknown. For V, J and clone size, that table is used; D and trimming come from the DNA. The sample yields approximately 160,000 clones; nearly 80% were counted once. The ten largest clones take up 0.66% of the sample.

In total, over 600 healthy bone marrow donors made up the cohort. At the time of sampling, every cohort member was nominally healthy, though immune exposures that went unrecorded were likely present. The donor tested CMV seronegative, placing the donor among the roughly 340 seronegative members of the cohort. Each donor provided a peripheral blood sample, and peripheral blood mononuclear cells were used for TCR beta sequencing. The Qiagen DNeasy Blood Extraction Kit was used to extract genomic DNA from the blood cell samples. V trim: 5 bases; J trim: 0 bases; unmatched bases: 10. CDR3 length: 17 amino acids, cysteine to phenylalanine. Just the 51-base CDR3 DNA is kept, in frame starting at base 1. Taken from the germline V gene (reference sequence), the CDR1 and CDR2 loops are MNHEY and SMNVEV. Broad study findings and their caveats: A later genetic analysis associated a missense DCLRE1C variant with V-gene and J-gene trimming of TCR beta chains, and an independent cohort replicated the association. Some IMGT-functional V segments, including TRBV6-2 and TRBV6-3, could not be distinguished by the 87-base-pair reads and were therefore excluded. Linkage disequilibrium might explain the correlated functional status among segregating V segments, but an unknown experimental factor could not be excluded. According to a later analysis, parvovirus B19, influenza, CMV and Epstein-Barr virus appeared linked to several top co-occurrence clusters. A later genetic analysis reported fewer N-insertions in productive TCRs among donors in an Asian-associated ancestry cluster than the roughly 620-donor mean. A total of 150 to 200 TCR beta chains were listed by the study as associated with cytomegalovirus. Three of the identified cytomegalovirus-associated TCR beta chains were confirmed in vitro to be specific for cytomegalovirus antigens. A further reported finding was that TCR beta sequences accurately predicted the HLA-A and HLA-B alleles for most subjects in the first cohort. HLA typing was unavailable for some donors at each locus, so association tests used only the typed subset. In an earlier analysis of several hundred of the donors, most TCR beta V segments were observed in productive rearrangements about 87% or about 30% of the time, broadly matching IMGT annotations. The presence/absence analyses assumed that sequencing depth was roughly uniform across donors, and that assumption may not be true. In both the original and validation cohorts, the classifier was reported to diagnose cytomegalovirus status with high specificity and sensitivity. In a later analysis, some 18,000 TCR beta sequences were associated with specific HLA alleles at a false discovery rate of 0.05. A later analysis found that HLA-associated TCR beta chains were more clonally expanded and had lower generation probabilities than equally common non-associated chains. According to a later analysis, most CMV-associated TCR beta chains appeared to be HLA-restricted, and the HLA associations seemed to be driven largely by CMV exposure. For the cohort, immune exposure information was limited to CMV serostatus. Strong co-occurrence of HLA alleles, especially DR and DQ, made assigning TCR associations to individual alleles difficult. According to the authors, the approach could potentially be generalized to other disease states and immunological phenotypes. A later analysis found that TCR association rates varied across HLA loci, with DRB1 alleles showing the most associated TCRs and HLA-C alleles the fewest. The sequencing pipeline was judged likely to have produced a cluster of highly shared sequence variants as a technical artifact. Seventeen rarely observed V segments, including chromosome 9 orphons, were excluded from the earlier analysis of almost 600 of the donors because counts were too low. Only TCR beta chains were sequenced in this cohort, and the absence of alpha or paired-chain data limited detectable features. Most TCR sequences were seen in very few donors, while some public TCRs were found in many individuals.

The V gene is TRBV27 and the J gene is TRBJ2-7; 10 junctional bases match TRBD1. The clonotype comes from a male donor in good health and CMV-seronegative. The source material was PBMCs. In nucleotide form, the sequence is TGTGCCAGCAGTAACAGCCGGGACAGGGGATCCTCCTACGAGCAGTACTTC. Protein translation: CASSNSRDRGSSYEQYF.